The 11 T cell receptor beta chains below all came from one sample that was sequenced in a study of stem cell transplantation in POMP-related autoinflammatory disease. The method was immunoSEQ multiplex PCR; TCRdb's version includes in-frame clones alone and lacks a portion of them. The sample has more than 25,000 clones, about 86% seen once. This specimen consisted of CD4+ T cells from PBMCs, obtained before stem cell transplantation. These receptors all come from a human donor with POMP-related autoinflammation and immune dysregulation (PRAID).

The V call is TRBV5-1, the J call TRBJ1-1, with unresolved D. V was cut by 3 bases and J by 6 bases, with 15 bases left in between. This CDR3 has 14 residues. Germline CDR1 reads SGHRS; CDR2 reads YFSETQ. The CDR3 here is CASSSSLDVPEAFF. Here the CDR3 DNA reads TGCGCCAGCAGCTCAAGCTTAGACGTACCTGAAGCTTTCTTT.

The DNA of the CDR3 is TGCGCCAGCAGCCCAGGAACTGGAAACACCATATATTTT. It codes for CASSPGTGNTIYF. V usage is TRBV5-1 and J usage is TRBJ1-3; no firm D call. The ends were cut back, 4 bases at V and 2 bases at J, with 7 bases in the middle. CDR1 is SGHRS, CDR2 YFSETQ, per germline. The CDR3 is 13 amino acids.

The chain couples TRBV25-1 to TRBJ2-3, with a possible D match to TRBD1 (5 bases). The germline V gene has CDR1 MGHDK and CDR2 SYGVNS. Trimming cost V 7 bases and J 1 base, with 9 bases left between them. The CDR3 sequence is 13 residues long. The CDR3 nucleotides read TGTGCCAGCACCGAAGGGGGCACAGATACGCAGTATTTT. This translates into CASTEGGTDTQYF.

The chain couples TRBV7-6 to TRBJ2-6; no firm D call. The V end lost 5 bases, the J end lost 2 bases, and 16 bases lay between the germline ends. The CDR3 contains 17 residues. Germline V gene sequence: CDR1 SGHVS, CDR2 FNYEAQ. CDR3 loop: CASSTLVAQPGANVLTF. In nucleotides, the CDR3 is TGTGCCAGCAGCACCCTCGTCGCACAACCTGGGGCCAACGTCCTGACTTTC.

J is TRBJ2-3 and V is TRBV5-1; no reliable D call. The CDR3 consists of 18 residues. Trimming took off 0 bases at V and 5 bases at J, with 22 bases between the two ends. Germline lookup yields CDR1 SGHRS and CDR2 YFSETQ. The CDR3 nucleotides are TGCGCCAGCAGCTTGGGGTATACAGTAGGGATGGTAAAAGATACGCAGTATTTT. It translates to CASSLGYTVGMVKDTQYF.

This clone was seen just once. The genes are TRBV19 and TRBJ1-4; D ambiguous. This CDR3 region has 14 residues. Per germline, CDR1 LNHDA and CDR2 SQIVND (reference sequence). Between the trimmed V and J ends, which lost 1 base and 0 bases, there was a span of 3 bases. CDR3 in amino acids: CASSIGATNEKLFF. The CDR3 bases are TGTGCCAGTAGTATAGGGGCAACTAATGAAAAACTGTTTTTT.

The chain carries TRBV18 and TRBJ2-5; tentative D call: TRBD1 (6 bases). V was cut by 3 bases and J by 4 bases, with 12 bases left in between. Germline loops: CDR1 KGHSH, CDR2 LQKENI. This CDR3 comprises 14 residues. In nucleotides, the CDR3 is TGTGCCAGCTCACCTCCCGGGACAAGAGAGACCCAGTACTTC. Translated: CASSPPGTRETQYF.

The chain recombines TRBV25-1 with TRBJ2-1, with a weak D call TRBD2 (6 bases). Deletions cut 5 bases from V and 2 bases from J, with 10 bases between. This CDR3 contains 14 residues. The germline CDR1 and CDR2 sequences are MGHDK and SYGVNS. CDR3 residues: CASSLGGAYNEQFF. The DNA for the CDR3 is TGTGCCAGCAGTTTGGGGGGTGCCTACAATGAGCAGTTCTTC.

The chain carries TRBV29-1 and TRBJ1-1; a weak D match, TRBD1 (5 bases). Germline V gene lookup returns CDR1 SQVTM and CDR2 ANQGSEA. The length of the CDR3 is 13 residues. V lost 4 bases and J 8 bases, leaving 17 bases between the germline ends. CDR3 sequence reads: CSVVQVRGAEAFF. Here the CDR3 DNA reads TGCAGCGTTGTTCAGGTCCGGGGCGCAGAAGCTTTCTTT.

The chain employs TRBV28 and TRBJ2-7; a weak D match, TRBD1 (5 bases). Deletions cut 6 bases from V and 2 bases from J, with 11 bases between. Germline values: CDR1 MDHEN, CDR2 SYDVKM. This CDR3 comprises 13 residues. CDR3 residues: CASRGYRPYEQYF. As DNA, the CDR3 is TGTGCCAGCAGGGGGTACAGGCCCTACGAGCAGTACTTC.

The chain links TRBV6-5 to TRBJ2-3; D gene uncertain. Per germline, CDR1 MNHEY and CDR2 SVGAGI. The CDR3 is 14 residues long. Trimming left V 2 bases short and J 0 bases short, with 6 bases between. Here the CDR3 reads CASSYRHSTDTQYF. The CDR3 bases are TGTGCCAGCAGTTACCGTCACAGCACAGATACGCAGTATTTT.